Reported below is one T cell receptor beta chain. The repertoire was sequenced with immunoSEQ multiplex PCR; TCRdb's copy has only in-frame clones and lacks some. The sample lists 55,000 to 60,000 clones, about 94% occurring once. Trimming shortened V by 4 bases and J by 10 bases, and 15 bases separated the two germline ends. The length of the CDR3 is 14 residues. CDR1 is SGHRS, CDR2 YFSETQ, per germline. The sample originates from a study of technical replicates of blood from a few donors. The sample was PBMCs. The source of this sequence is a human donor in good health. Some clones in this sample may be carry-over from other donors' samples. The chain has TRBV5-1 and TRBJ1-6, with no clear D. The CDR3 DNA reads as TGCGCCAGCAGCCGGGGAAACGCCGGGTCACCCCTCCACTTT. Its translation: CASSRGNAGSPLHF.